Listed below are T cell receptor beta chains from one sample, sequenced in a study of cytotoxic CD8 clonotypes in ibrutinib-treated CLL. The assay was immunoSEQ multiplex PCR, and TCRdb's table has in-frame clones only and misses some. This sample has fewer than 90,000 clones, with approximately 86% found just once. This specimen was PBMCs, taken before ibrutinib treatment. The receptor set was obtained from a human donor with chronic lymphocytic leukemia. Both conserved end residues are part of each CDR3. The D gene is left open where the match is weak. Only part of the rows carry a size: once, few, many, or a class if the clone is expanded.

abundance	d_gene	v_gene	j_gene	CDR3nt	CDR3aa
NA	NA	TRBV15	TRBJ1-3	TGTGCCACCAGCAGAGCTTTGGCCTCTGGAAACACCATATATTTT	CATSRALASGNTIYF
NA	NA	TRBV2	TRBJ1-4	TGTGCCAGCAATTACAGGGAATCTGTGACTAATGAAAAACTGTTTTTT	CASNYRESVTNEKLFF
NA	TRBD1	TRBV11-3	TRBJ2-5	TGTGCCAGCAGCTTATGGGGGGACAGGGGCCAAGAGACCCAGTACTTC	CASSLWGDRGQETQYF
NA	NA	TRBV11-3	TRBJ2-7	TGTGCCAGCAGCTTATCGGGTACTAGAAAGAGGTACGAGCAGTACTTC	CASSLSGTRKRYEQYF
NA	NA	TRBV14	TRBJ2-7	TGTGCCAGCAGCCTTTTAGGCGCGGGGTACTACGAGCAGTACTTC	CASSLLGAGYYEQYF
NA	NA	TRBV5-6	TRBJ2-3	TGTGCCAGCAGCTTACCGGGGGCTGGCACAGATACGCAGTATTTT	CASSLPGAGTDTQYF
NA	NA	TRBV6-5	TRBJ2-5	TGTGCCAGCAGTTACTCCGCGGGGCTGGAGACCCAGTACTTC	CASSYSAGLETQYF
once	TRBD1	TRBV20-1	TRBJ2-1	TGCAGTGCTAGGGAGGACAGGGAGCAGTTCTTC	CSAREDREQFF
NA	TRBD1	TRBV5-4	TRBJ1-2	TGTGCCAGCAGCCCGGAGCCTGGGACAGGGCTTAGTGGCTACACCTTC	CASSPEPGTGLSGYTF
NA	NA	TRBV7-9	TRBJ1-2	TGTGCCAGCAGAGGGGGGTATGGCTATGGCTACACCTTC	CASRGGYGYGYTF
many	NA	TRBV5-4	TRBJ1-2	TGTGCCAGCAGCTTGGCACGAGGGACCTACTATGGCTACACCTTC	CASSLARGTYYGYTF
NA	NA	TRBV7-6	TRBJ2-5	TGTGCCAGCAGCTTAGCTAGGACAGTTAAAGAGACCCAGTACTTC	CASSLARTVKETQYF
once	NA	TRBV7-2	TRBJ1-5	TGTGCCAGCAGCTTAGTTGCAGGGCCAAACAATCAGCCCCAGCATTTT	CASSLVAGPNNQPQHF
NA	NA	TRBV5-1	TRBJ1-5	TGCGCCAGCAGCTTGGTTTTTATAGGAACGGGGCCCTATAGCAATCAGCCCCAGCATTTT	CASSLVFIGTGPYSNQPQHF
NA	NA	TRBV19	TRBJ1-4	TGTGCCAGTAACAGGCGGGCAAATGAAAAACTGTTTTTT	CASNRRANEKLFF
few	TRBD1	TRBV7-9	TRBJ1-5	TGTGCCAGCAGCTCTACAGGGGGCCTGAGCAATCAGCCCCAGCATTTT	CASSSTGGLSNQPQHF
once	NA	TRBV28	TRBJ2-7	TGTGCCAGCAGTTTAGAGGGAGACTTGACGTACGAGCAGTACTTC	CASSLEGDLTYEQYF
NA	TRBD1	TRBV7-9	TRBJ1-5	TGTGCCAGCAGCTCGGGACAGTACAATCAGCCCCAGCATTTT	CASSSGQYNQPQHF
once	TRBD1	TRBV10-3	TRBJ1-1	TGTGCCATCAGAGAAGACAGGGGCGCTGAAGCTTTCTTT	CAIREDRGAEAFF
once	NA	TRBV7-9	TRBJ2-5	TGTGCCAGCAGCTCTAGGTTACAACAAGTTGAGCAAGAGACCCAGTACTTC	CASSSRLQQVEQETQYF